This T cell receptor (beta chain) was found in a study of blood T cell repertoires in COVID-19. Methods used by the authors: Nucleated cell counts were estimated from reference gene primer amplification. The method was immunoSEQ multiplex PCR; TCRdb's version includes in-frame clones alone and lacks a portion of them. The V and J calls and clone size come from that table; D and trimming were worked out from the DNA. The sample holds about 74,000 clones, approximately 86% seen once. Germline V lookup: CDR1 SGHRS, CDR2 YFSETQ. This CDR3 spans 14 amino acids. Trimming stripped 2 bases from V and 2 bases from J, with 11 bases between.

The chain has TRBV5-1 and TRBJ2-7, with D perhaps matching TRBD2 (6 bases). The source is a woman of 80 years or more with active or convalescent COVID-19. Sample: peripheral blood. CDR3 protein: CASSFIGEAYEQYF. The CDR3 DNA reads TGCGCCAGCAGCTTCATCGGGGAGGCCTACGAGCAGTACTTC.